Given below is one T cell receptor beta chain in context. The data were taken from a study of OX40 agonist ivuxolimab in advanced cancers. The overall study: Patients were treated with ivuxolimab, an agonistic anti-OX40 (CD134) antibody.

Clones were read by immunoSEQ multiplex PCR, and TCRdb kept only the in-frame ones, dropping some. The table lists under 150,000 clones, approximately 90% of them singletons. At baseline, cycle 4 day 1, and cycle 7 day 1, blood was sampled. The CDR3 is 17 amino acids. The germline V and J ends were trimmed by 0 bases and 3 bases, with 16 bases remaining between them. Germline CDR1 SGHRS, CDR2 YFSETQ. This receptor was obtained from an adult with an advanced solid tumor such as melanoma, head and neck, liver or kidney cancer. Sequences were derived from CD4+ or CD8+ T cells sorted from blood, sampled in a trial of the OX40 agonist ivuxolimab. The chain uses TRBV5-1 and TRBJ2-1, with D maybe TRBD2 (5 bases). CDR3 loop: CASSLGSASEGYNEQFF. The CDR3, as DNA: TGCGCCAGCAGCTTGGGGTCTGCTAGTGAGGGCTACAATGAGCAGTTCTTC.